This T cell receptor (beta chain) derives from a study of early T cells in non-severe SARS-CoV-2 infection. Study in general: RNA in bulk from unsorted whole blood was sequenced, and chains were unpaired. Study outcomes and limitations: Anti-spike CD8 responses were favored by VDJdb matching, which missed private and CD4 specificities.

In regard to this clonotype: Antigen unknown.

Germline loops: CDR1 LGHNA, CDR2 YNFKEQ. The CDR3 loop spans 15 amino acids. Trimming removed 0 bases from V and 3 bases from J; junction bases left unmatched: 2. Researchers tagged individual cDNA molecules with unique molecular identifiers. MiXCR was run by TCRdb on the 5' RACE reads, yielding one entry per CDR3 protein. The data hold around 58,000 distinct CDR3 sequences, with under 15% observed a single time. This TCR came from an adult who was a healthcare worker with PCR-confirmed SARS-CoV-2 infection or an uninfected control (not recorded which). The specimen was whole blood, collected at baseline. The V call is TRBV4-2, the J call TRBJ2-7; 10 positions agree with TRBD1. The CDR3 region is CASSQETGGSYEQYF. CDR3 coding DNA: TGTGCCAGCAGCCAAGAGACAGGGGGCAGCTACGAGCAGTACTTC.